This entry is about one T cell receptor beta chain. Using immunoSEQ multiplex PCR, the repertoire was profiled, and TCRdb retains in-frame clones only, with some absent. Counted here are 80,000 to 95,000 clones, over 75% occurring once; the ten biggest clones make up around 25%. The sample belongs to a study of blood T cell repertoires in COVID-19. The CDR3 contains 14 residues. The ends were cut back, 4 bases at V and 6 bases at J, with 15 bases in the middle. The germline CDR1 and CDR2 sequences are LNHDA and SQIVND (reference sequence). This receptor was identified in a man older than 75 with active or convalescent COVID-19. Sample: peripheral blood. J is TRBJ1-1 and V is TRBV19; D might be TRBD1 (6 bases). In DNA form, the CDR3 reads TGTGCCAGTAGTAAATCTACAGGGTGGGCTGAAGCTTTCTTT. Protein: CASSKSTGWAEAFF.